The 15 T cell receptor beta chains presented below share a single source sample, sequenced in a study of blood T cell repertoires in COVID-19. The data were produced by immunoSEQ multiplex PCR, yet TCRdb's version contains in-frame clones alone and is incomplete. The sample contains more than 35,000 clones, roughly nine tenths of which appear only once. Sequencing was carried out using peripheral blood. The receptor source for this set is a human donor in a cohort sampled during active COVID-19.

V usage is TRBV29-1 and J usage is TRBJ2-5, with a weak D call TRBD2 (6 bases). CDR1 is SQVTM, CDR2 ANQGSEA, per germline. This CDR3 has 13 residues. V was clipped by 5 bases and J by 5 bases, with 15 bases between them. CDR3 protein: CSVTGDRRETQYF. The CDR3 region has the DNA TGCAGCGTTACGGGAGACCGTCGGGAGACCCAGTACTTC.

The chain recombines TRBV7-9 with TRBJ2-5, with 9 bases fitting TRBD1. With 5 bases clipped from V and 7 bases from J, the junction kept 11 bases outside the gene matches. Germline CDR1 and CDR2: SEHNR and FQNEAQ (reference sequence). The CDR3 is made up of 15 amino acids. CDR3 sequence: CASSRDRVRPGTQYF. The DNA for the CDR3 is TGTGCCAGCAGCCGGGACAGGGTAAGACCCGGGACCCAGTACTTC.

The V and J genes are TRBV18 and TRBJ2-6, with a tentative D call TRBD1 (6 bases). V was trimmed by 6 bases and J by 0 bases, leaving 18 bases between them. Germline V gene lookup returns CDR1 KGHSH and CDR2 LQKENI. CDR3 size: 18 residues. CDR3 loop: CASSPQTGRRSGANVLTF. The CDR3 DNA reads TGTGCCAGCTCGCCTCAAACAGGGCGACGCTCTGGGGCCAACGTCCTGACTTTC.

CDR3 in DNA: TGCGCCAGCAGCCCAGGGAACTACAGGGGTGGGTATCAGCCCCAGCATTTT. Protein: CASSPGNYRGGYQPQHF. The V call is TRBV5-1, the J call TRBJ1-5, with 7 bases lining up with TRBD1. Trimming cost V 4 bases and J 5 bases; bases outside gene matches: 15. Germline V gene data show CDR1 as SGHRS and CDR2 as YFSETQ. The CDR3 has 17 amino acids.

This sequence joins TRBV9 and TRBJ2-3; possible D gene TRBD1, 5 bases. This CDR3 is built from 15 residues. V gave up 2 bases and J gave up 4 bases, with 14 bases separating them. CDR1 is SGDLS and CDR2 is YYNGEE in the germline V gene. CDR3: CASSVGLVVSDTQYF. CDR3 DNA: TGTGCCAGCAGCGTGGGGCTAGTAGTGTCAGATACGCAGTATTTT. Full variable domain (outside the CDR3, taken from reference TRBV9 and TRBJ2-3): DSGVTQTPKHLITATGQRVTLRCSPRSGDLSVYWYQQSLDQGLQFLIQYYNGEERAKGNILERFSAQQFPDLHSELNLSSLELGDSALYFCASSVGLVVSDTQYFGPGTRLTVL.

This chain connects TRBV24-1 to TRBJ1-2; 8 bases match TRBD1. The CDR3 consists of 15 residues. V was clipped by 0 bases and J by 5 bases; unmatched bases: 4. The germline V gene has CDR1 KGHDR and CDR2 SFDVKD. The CDR3 DNA reads TGTGCCACCAGTGATTTGCAGGGGGCGGAGTATGGCTACACCTTC. This translates into CATSDLQGAEYGYTF.

This rearrangement joins TRBV7-2 to TRBJ2-6, with no clear D. V was shortened by 3 bases and J by 4 bases, with 7 bases between the two germline ends. Germline values: CDR1 SGHTA, CDR2 FQGNSA. The CDR3 extends over 14 amino acids. CDR3 region: CASSLAAGANVLTF. DNA for the CDR3: TGTGCCAGCAGCTTGGCGGCAGGGGCCAACGTCCTGACTTTC.

CDR3 amino acids: CASSGQRVSSGANVLTF. As DNA, the CDR3 is TGTGCCAGCAGTGGTCAGCGGGTTAGCTCTGGGGCCAACGTCCTGACTTTC. This chain links TRBV2 with TRBJ2-6, with D perhaps matching TRBD2 (6 bases). Trimming took 4 bases from V and 0 from J, leaving 13 bases between them. Germline V gives CDR1 SNHLY, CDR2 FYNNEI. The CDR3 loop spans 17 amino acids.

CDR3 bases: TGTGCCTGGCGGGAGACCTTGAACACTGAAGCTTTCTTT. Encoded protein: CAWRETLNTEAFF. The gene calls are TRBV30 and TRBJ1-1; no firm D call. Germline CDR1 reads GTSNPN; CDR2 reads SVGIG (reference sequence). The CDR3 has 13 amino acids. Trimming took 5 bases from V and 0 from J, leaving 10 bases between them.

A single count supports this clone. The chain recombines TRBV6-6 with TRBJ1-1; 8 bases line up with TRBD1. V gave up 6 bases and J gave up 4 bases; unmatched junction bases: 4. Germline loops: CDR1 MNHNY, CDR2 SVGAGI (reference sequence). The CDR3 runs to 13 residues. The CDR3 sequence is CASRRGQGTEAFF. The CDR3 DNA follows: TGTGCCAGCAGAAGAGGACAGGGCACTGAAGCTTTCTTT.

The chain employs TRBV18 and TRBJ2-5, with no clear D. Per germline, CDR1 KGHSH and CDR2 LQKENI. Trimming cost V 5 bases and J 2 bases, with 3 bases left between them. The CDR3 covers 11 residues. The CDR3 spells CASSVQETQYF. The CDR3 bases are TGTGCCAGCTCAGTACAAGAGACCCAGTACTTC.

CDR3 sequence (DNA): TGCGCCAGCAGCTTACAGGACAGGGATAATTCACCCCTCCACTTT. This encodes CASSLQDRDNSPLHF. The gene calls are TRBV5-1 and TRBJ1-6; 8 bases are a match to TRBD1. Unmatched junction bases numbered 3, after V lost 2 bases and J lost 5 bases. This CDR3 has 15 amino acids. Germline V gives CDR1 SGHRS, CDR2 YFSETQ.

The chain carries TRBV10-3 and TRBJ1-1, with D possibly TRBD1 on 6 matching bases. The germline V gene encodes CDR1 ENHRY and CDR2 SYGVKD. V was trimmed by 6 bases and J by 5 bases, leaving 13 bases between them. The CDR3 runs 13 residues. CDR3 protein: CAIRPRGTTEAFF. The CDR3 DNA reads TGTGCCATCAGGCCCAGGGGAACGACTGAAGCTTTCTTT.

This clone has only a few counts. The rearrangement links TRBV6-5 to TRBJ2-2, with a tentative D call TRBD1 (5 bases). CDR1 is MNHEY and CDR2 is SVGAGI in the germline V gene. The CDR3 covers 15 residues. Trimming stripped 2 bases from V and 7 bases from J, with 14 bases between. CDR3 sequence (DNA): TGTGCCAGCAGTTACATACAGGCGTTAGGCGGGGAGCTGTTTTTT. Translating it yields CASSYIQALGGELFF.

The chain joins TRBV18 to TRBJ2-7; D gene ambiguous. V shed 3 bases and J shed 6 bases, with 12 bases lying between them. Germline-derived CDR1 and CDR2 are KGHSH and LQKENI. The CDR3 loop spans 13 amino acids. CDR3 nucleotide sequence: TGTGCCAGCTCACCGGGCAGGCTGGCCGAGCAGTACTTC. Encoded protein: CASSPGRLAEQYF.